This T cell receptor (beta chain) was documented in a study of blood T cell repertoires in COVID-19. Study in general: T cells, B-cell-depleted T cells, or PBMCs provided the cDNA or gDNA that served as material.

J lost 4 bases, V lost 6 bases, and 2 bases had no gene match. Germline V gene lookup returns CDR1 MDHEN and CDR2 SYDVKM. This CDR3 region has 13 residues. Original processing methods: Reference gene primer amplification gave nucleated cell count estimates. Some clones are missing from TCRdb's copy, which holds only in-frame ones; the method was immunoSEQ multiplex PCR. For V, J and clone size, that table is used; D and trimming come from the DNA. The sample comprises roughly 150,000 clones, less than 85% of which are singletons, and 8% to 11% rests with the top ten. Sequencing was done on a sample of peripheral blood. This clonotype was sampled from a woman of 80 years or more with active or convalescent COVID-19. V is TRBV28 and J is TRBJ2-3, with 9 positions matching TRBD1. CDR3 residues: CASRDRGPDTQYF. The DNA for the CDR3 is TGTGCCAGCAGGGACAGGGGCCCAGATACGCAGTATTTT. Full variable domain (remainder filled in from reference TRBV28 and TRBJ2-3): DVKVTQSSRYLVKRTGEKVFLECVQDMDHENMFWYRQDPGLGLRLIYFSYDVKMKEKGDIPEGYSVSREKKERFSLILESASTNQTSMYLCASRDRGPDTQYFGPGTRLTVL.